Listed below are T cell receptor beta chains from one sample, sequenced in a study of shared clonotypes between healthy human individuals. Only in-frame clones appear in the TCRdb table, and some are missing; sequencing was by immunoSEQ multiplex PCR. The sample lists about 2.3 million clones; roughly 90% were seen once. Material: naive CD4+ T cells from PBMCs. Receptors originate from a man between 18 and 29 years old in good health. Some clones in this sample may be carry-over from other donors' samples. Each CDR3 is given with its conserved first and last residue.

TRBV11-2	TRBJ2-3	CASGPGGDTQYF
TRBV4-1	TRBJ2-7	CASSQYGRTTEQYF
TRBV7-3	TRBJ1-1	CASSWDMGTEAFF
TRBV19	TRBJ2-3	CASSITASGHTDTQYF
TRBV10-3	TRBJ2-6	CAISESGRFSGANVLTF
TRBV12-5	TRBJ1-2	CASGLGIGYGYTF
TRBV4-2	TRBJ1-4	CASSPADRESARAYDWKLFF
TRBV30	TRBJ2-7	CAWSIDYEQYF
TRBV5-1	TRBJ1-4	CASGKNTLATNEKLFF
TRBV7-8	TRBJ2-5	CASSLGPLLNQETQYF
TRBV7-2	TRBJ2-7	CASSLGLGLAPNPYEQYF
TRBV23-1	TRBJ2-5	CASSQSPRYGQQETQYF
TRBV27	TRBJ2-3	CASSASARFTDTQYF
TRBV28	TRBJ2-2	CAAGGTAEVPGELFF
TRBV19	TRBJ1-2	CASSQSDKVYGYTF
TRBV10-3	TRBJ1-1	CAISARPDTEAFF
TRBV25-1	TRBJ1-2	CASSDREASGYTF
TRBV2	TRBJ2-6	CASSDTRPGANVLTF
TRBV5-1	TRBJ1-2	CASGFSGVNYGYTF
TRBV5-1	TRBJ2-1	CASRDRTSWGYNEQFF
TRBV18	TRBJ2-3	CASSPLLGGAETDTQYF
TRBV11-2	TRBJ1-4	CASSPFTAGRSNEKLFF
TRBV30	TRBJ1-3	CAGRDMVYGNTIYF
TRBV25-1	TRBJ2-7	CASAAAQTYEQYF
TRBV19	TRBJ1-3	CASNDAGQGSGNTIYF
TRBV29-1	TRBJ1-2	CSVGTGTANYGYTF
TRBV2	TRBJ2-5	CASSEVQETQYF
TRBV5-1	TRBJ1-1	CASSVAQGPMNTEAFF
TRBV5-1	TRBJ2-5	CASSLGVTQETQYF
TRBV5-6	TRBJ2-3	CASSFLANPWGEKADTQYF
TRBV19	TRBJ2-7	CASSTGQNPYEQYF
TRBV6-6	TRBJ1-4	CASSPDRGANEKLFF
TRBV15	TRBJ2-3	CATTNSDTQYF
TRBV6-1	TRBJ2-1	CASSELRASSRDEQFF
TRBV15	TRBJ1-5	CATSRAGDQPQHF
TRBV9	TRBJ1-3	CASSVDPYGVRTGNTIYF
TRBV28	TRBJ1-1	CASSLFPIRLNTEAFF
TRBV11-2	TRBJ2-3	CASSLVPGDADTQYF
TRBV4-1	TRBJ2-2	CASSQGFSPHGELFF
TRBV4-1	TRBJ1-5	CASSQERGTQPQHF
TRBV2	TRBJ1-1	CASRPGTGGEAFF
TRBV10-3	TRBJ1-1	CAIRTTGQPMNTEAFF
TRBV14	TRBJ1-2	CASSQGVRPYGYTF
TRBV29-1	TRBJ1-1	CSVYGDTEAFF
TRBV4-3	TRBJ1-5	CASSQSQGAAYQPQHF
TRBV5-1	TRBJ2-7	CASSSGTALEQYF
TRBV14	TRBJ1-4	CASSRYRGEKLFF
TRBV9	TRBJ1-1	CASTNPPMNTEAFF
TRBV6-1	TRBJ2-5	CASSRERQETQYF
TRBV15	TRBJ1-1	CATSRSLKRLIITRFNTEAFF
TRBV29-1	TRBJ2-2	CSVGFPPHTLTGELFF
TRBV18	TRBJ2-7	CASSPSVLRGYEQYF
TRBV7-9	TRBJ2-2	CASSLVTSGRFTGELFF
TRBV11-1	TRBJ2-2	CASSLVGVRELFF
TRBV2	TRBJ1-4	CASSDRTGGQEKLFF
TRBV10-3	TRBJ2-7	CAISDENTSYEQYF
TRBV28	TRBJ2-7	CASSPRVNEQYF
TRBV10-3	TRBJ2-1	CAISEIGRADGEQFF
TRBV7-8	TRBJ1-1	CASSLAQGRGAGTEAFF
TRBV18	TRBJ2-3	CASSPLDPFEVTDTQYF